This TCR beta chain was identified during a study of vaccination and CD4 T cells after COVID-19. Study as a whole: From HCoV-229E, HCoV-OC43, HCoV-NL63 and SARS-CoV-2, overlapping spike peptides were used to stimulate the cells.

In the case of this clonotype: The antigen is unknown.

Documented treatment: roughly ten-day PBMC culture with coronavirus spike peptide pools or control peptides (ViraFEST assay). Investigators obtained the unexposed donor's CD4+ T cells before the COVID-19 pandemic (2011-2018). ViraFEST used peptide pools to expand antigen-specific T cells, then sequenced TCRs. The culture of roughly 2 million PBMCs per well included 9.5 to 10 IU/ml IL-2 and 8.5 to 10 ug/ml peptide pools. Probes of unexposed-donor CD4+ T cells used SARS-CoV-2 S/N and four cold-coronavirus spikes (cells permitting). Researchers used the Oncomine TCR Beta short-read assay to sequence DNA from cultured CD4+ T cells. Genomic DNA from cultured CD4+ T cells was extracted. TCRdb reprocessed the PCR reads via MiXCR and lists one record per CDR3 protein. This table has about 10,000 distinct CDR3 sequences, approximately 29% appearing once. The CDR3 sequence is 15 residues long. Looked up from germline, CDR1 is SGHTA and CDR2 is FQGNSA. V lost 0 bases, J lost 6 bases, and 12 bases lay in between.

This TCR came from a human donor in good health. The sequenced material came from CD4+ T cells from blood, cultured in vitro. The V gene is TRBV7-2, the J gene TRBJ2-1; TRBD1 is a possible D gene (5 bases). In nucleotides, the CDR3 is TGTGCCAGCAGCTTAGCATGGGGCCGGTCCAATGAGCAGTTCTTC. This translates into CASSLAWGRSNEQFF. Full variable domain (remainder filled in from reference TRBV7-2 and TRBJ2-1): GAGVSQSPSNKVTEKGKDVELRCDPISGHTALYWYRQSLGQGLEFLIYFQGNSAPDKSGLPSDRFSAERTGGSVSTLTIQRTQQEDSAVYLCASSLAWGRSNEQFFGPGTRLTVL.